The sequence of this T cell receptor (beta chain) was determined in a study of blood T cell repertoires in COVID-19. Repertoires were generated with immunoSEQ multiplex PCR, while TCRdb's copy carries only in-frame clones and drops some. The table shows almost 200,000 clones, with 79% occurring only once. The CDR3 spans 15 residues. Germline V gene sequence: CDR1 SGHRS, CDR2 YFSETQ. Trimming cost V 0 bases and J 0 bases, with 8 bases left between them. Sequenced input: peripheral blood. This TCR was sampled from a woman aged 40 to 50 with COVID-19, enrolled during active disease. This chain links TRBV5-1 with TRBJ2-3, with no clear D. The CDR3 DNA follows: TGCGCCAGCAGCTTGGGGCTTAGCAGCACAGATACGCAGTATTTT. This translates into CASSLGLSSTDTQYF.